These 18 T cell receptor beta chains were all obtained from the same sample, sequenced in a study of T cells expressing NK-cell markers. TCRdb re-called the 5' RACE reads, yielding one record per CDR3 amino acid sequence without DNA. Its table records about 440,000 distinct CDR3 sequences. The specimen sequenced was blood T cells: a sorted CD56 or NKG2C T cell subset, CD4+ or CD8+ T cells, or bulk PBMC T cells (not recorded which). The receptors were sampled from a woman between 18 and 70 years old in good health.

The rearrangement joins TRBV6-2 or TRBV6-3 to TRBJ2-1. CDR3 size: 12 residues. CDR1 MNHEY and CDR2 SVGEGT come from the germline V gene. This chain's CDR3 is CASSQIMDEQFF.

The chain has TRBV6-5 and TRBJ2-3; without DNA, the TCRdb call of TRBD1 cannot be checked. This CDR3 spans 16 amino acids. Per germline, CDR1 MNHEY and CDR2 SVGAGI. CDR3 loop: CASSSLIGGRSDTQYF.

V gene TRBV6-5 combines with J gene TRBJ2-1; TCRdb gives TRBD2 as the D gene, but with no DNA this cannot be confirmed. The germline V gene encodes CDR1 MNHEY and CDR2 SVGAGI. This CDR3 is 17 amino acids long. CDR3: CASSYSGPQSSYNEQFF.

The rearrangement links TRBV10-3 to TRBJ1-4; TCRdb returns TRBD1, unconfirmable since there is no DNA. The CDR3 is 16 amino acids. CDR1 is ENHRY, CDR2 SYGVKD, per germline. CDR3 protein: CAISDGQGATNEKLFF.

The chain is built from TRBV5-5 and TRBJ1-4; TCRdb selects TRBD1, and the lack of DNA leaves this call unchecked. Germline V CDR1 and CDR2: SGHKS, YYEKEE (reference sequence). CDR3 length: 15 amino acids. The CDR3 reads CASTPIQGVGEKLFF.

The chain couples TRBV5-1 to TRBJ1-2; TCRdb reports TRBD1, a call that lacks DNA to check it against. The CDR3 extends over 15 amino acids. CDR1 SGHRS and CDR2 YFSETQ come from the germline V gene. CDR3 residues: CASSYGQVLNYGYTF.

The J gene is TRBJ1-2, the V gene TRBV6-5. The CDR3 sequence is 13 residues long. Looked up from germline, CDR1 is MNHEY and CDR2 is SVGAGI. CDR3: CASSYGPQVSGAF.

The V and J genes are TRBV7-9 and TRBJ1-2. CDR3 size: 13 residues. Germline values: CDR1 SEHNR, CDR2 FQNEAQ (reference sequence). The CDR3 reads CASSLLQNYGYTF.

This chain uses TRBV7-2 with TRBJ2-7. The CDR3 extends over 13 amino acids. The V gene's germline CDR1 is SGHTA and CDR2 FQGNSA. CDR3 in amino acids: CASSLGPEENLYF.

The chain links TRBV15 to TRBJ2-7. The CDR3 has 13 amino acids. Per the germline V gene, CDR1 is LNHNV and CDR2 is YYDKDF (reference sequence). The CDR3 spells CATSREGGYEQYF.

This chain connects TRBV29-1 to TRBJ1-4. CDR1 is SQVTM and CDR2 is ANQGSEA in the germline V gene. This CDR3 is built from 11 residues. CDR3 in amino acids: CSVRWDEKLFF.

The rearrangement uses TRBV6-2 or TRBV6-3 and TRBJ1-1. CDR3 length: 13 amino acids. CDR1 is MNHEY, CDR2 SVGEGT, per germline. CDR3 loop: CASGRGLDTEAFF.

The chain joins TRBV12-3 or TRBV12-4 to TRBJ2-1. The CDR3 length is 15 residues. This chain's CDR3 is CASSFGRSSYNEQFF.

The gene calls are TRBV7-2 and TRBJ2-3; absent DNA, TCRdb's TRBD1 call cannot be checked. The V gene's germline CDR1 is SGHTA and CDR2 FQGNSA. This CDR3 has 16 amino acids. The chain's CDR3 is CASSRRRAPPTVTQYF.

This chain connects TRBV4-3 to TRBJ2-4. The CDR3 contains 15 residues. Germline CDR1 LGHNA, CDR2 YSLEER. The CDR3 loop is CASSPTDTPKNIQYF.

J is TRBJ2-4 and V is TRBV5-6; TCRdb reports TRBD2, a call that lacks DNA to check it against. The CDR3 is made up of 16 amino acids. CDR1 and CDR2 from the germline V gene are SGHDT and YYEEEE. This CDR3 reads CASSLGIAGAKNIQYF.

The CDR3 reads CSVGERSQETQYF. The J gene is TRBJ2-5, the V gene TRBV29-1. Per the germline V gene, CDR1 is SQVTM and CDR2 is ANQGSEA. This CDR3 contains 13 residues.

The chain couples TRBV4-3 to TRBJ2-2. Germline CDR1 and CDR2: LGHNA and YSLEER. This CDR3 is 15 amino acids long. CDR3: CASSDKSGNTGELFF.